These T cell receptor beta chains were read from a single sample in a study of T-cell memory formation after mild COVID-19. MiXCR, run by TCRdb on the 5' RACE reads, gives a single entry per CDR3 protein. The data show approximately 260,000 distinct CDR3 sequences, about 20% seen once. What was sequenced was PBMCs or a T cell subset sorted from them (not recorded which). All receptors come from a man aged 18 to 29 who had mild COVID-19 (a few samples of this study predate the infection). Cell type and time point are not known. The CDR3 runs from the conserved cysteine through the conserved F or W. D genes are given only for firm matches. Clone size is given for some rows only: seen once, a few or many times, or a class if the clone is expanded.

clone_size: few; d_call: NA; j_call: TRBJ1-2; v_call: TRBV5-1; cdr3_aa: CASRGGFNRYGYTF; cdr3_nt: TGCGCCAGCCGGGGGGGTTTCAATCGATATGGCTACACCTTC
clone_size: few; d_call: NA; j_call: TRBJ1-1; v_call: TRBV29-1; cdr3_aa: CSVSVGGIDTEAFF; cdr3_nt: TGCAGCGTAAGTGTCGGGGGCATAGACACTGAAGCTTTCTTT
clone_size: NA; d_call: NA; j_call: TRBJ1-1; v_call: TRBV29-1; cdr3_aa: CSVNGVGGTEAFF; cdr3_nt: TGCAGCGTTAACGGGGTAGGGGGAACTGAAGCTTTCTTT
clone_size: NA; d_call: NA; j_call: TRBJ1-2; v_call: TRBV7-2; cdr3_aa: CASSPTPQDGYTF; cdr3_nt: TGTGCCAGCAGCCCTACCCCCCAGGATGGCTACACCTTC
clone_size: NA; d_call: NA; j_call: TRBJ1-2; v_call: TRBV7-9; cdr3_aa: CATTTGPNYGYTF; cdr3_nt: TGTGCCACAACAACAGGGCCTAACTATGGCTACACCTTC
clone_size: NA; d_call: NA; j_call: TRBJ1-1; v_call: TRBV10-3; cdr3_aa: CATEFDASMPEAFF; cdr3_nt: TGTGCCACAGAATTCGACGCGAGCATGCCTGAAGCTTTCTTT
clone_size: few; d_call: NA; j_call: TRBJ2-5; v_call: TRBV5-1; cdr3_aa: CASSLSTVQETQYF; cdr3_nt: TGCGCCAGCAGCTTATCGACAGTCCAAGAGACCCAGTACTTC
clone_size: NA; d_call: NA; j_call: TRBJ1-1; v_call: TRBV5-1; cdr3_aa: CASSPREGGNTEAFF; cdr3_nt: TGCGCCAGCAGCCCCCGTGAAGGGGGGAACACTGAAGCTTTCTTT
clone_size: NA; d_call: TRBD2; j_call: TRBJ2-5; v_call: TRBV9; cdr3_aa: CASSAGLAGGQETQYF; cdr3_nt: TGTGCCAGCAGCGCGGGACTAGCGGGGGGCCAAGAGACCCAGTACTTC
clone_size: few; d_call: NA; j_call: TRBJ2-7; v_call: TRBV18; cdr3_aa: CASSPPSISYEQYF; cdr3_nt: TGTGCCAGCTCACCACCGTCTATCTCCTACGAGCAGTACTTC
clone_size: few; d_call: NA; j_call: TRBJ2-1; v_call: TRBV15; cdr3_aa: CATTGGLNEQFF; cdr3_nt: TGTGCCACCACCGGGGGGCTGAATGAGCAGTTCTTC
clone_size: few; d_call: TRBD2; j_call: TRBJ2-1; v_call: TRBV7-9; cdr3_aa: CASSDLAGVYNEQFF; cdr3_nt: TGTGCCAGCAGCGACCTAGCGGGGGTATACAATGAGCAGTTCTTC
clone_size: NA; d_call: NA; j_call: TRBJ1-4; v_call: TRBV12-3/TRBV12-4; cdr3_aa: CASSSTERREKLFF; cdr3_nt: TGTGCCAGCAGTTCGACAGAACGGAGGGAAAAACTGTTTTTT
clone_size: NA; d_call: NA; j_call: TRBJ2-7; v_call: TRBV7-2; cdr3_aa: CASSLSGPQAYEQYF; cdr3_nt: TGTGCCAGCAGCTTATCCGGGCCTCAGGCGTACGAGCAGTACTTC
clone_size: few; d_call: NA; j_call: TRBJ2-7; v_call: TRBV3-1; cdr3_aa: CASSHIGRGPNYEQYF; cdr3_nt: TGTGCCAGCAGCCACATCGGAAGGGGACCCAACTACGAGCAGTACTTC
clone_size: NA; d_call: NA; j_call: TRBJ2-1; v_call: TRBV11-2; cdr3_aa: CASSLDNGVPRGFF; cdr3_nt: TGTGCCAGCAGCTTAGATAATGGGGTCCCCCGTGGATTCTTC
clone_size: few; d_call: NA; j_call: TRBJ2-6; v_call: TRBV7-9; cdr3_aa: CASSLALGWEKGANVLTF; cdr3_nt: TGTGCCAGCAGCTTAGCGCTGGGTTGGGAAAAGGGGGCCAACGTCCTGACTTTC
clone_size: NA; d_call: NA; j_call: TRBJ1-1; v_call: TRBV4-3; cdr3_aa: CASSPQFPGAEAFF; cdr3_nt: TGCGCCAGCAGCCCCCAATTCCCAGGGGCCGAAGCTTTCTTT
clone_size: NA; d_call: NA; j_call: TRBJ2-7; v_call: TRBV12-3/TRBV12-4; cdr3_aa: CASSFGGHEQYF; cdr3_nt: TGTGCCAGCAGTTTTGGGGGACACGAGCAGTACTTC
clone_size: few; d_call: NA; j_call: TRBJ1-5; v_call: TRBV12-3/TRBV12-4; cdr3_aa: CASSSNRERSQPQHF; cdr3_nt: TGTGCCAGCAGTTCAAACAGGGAACGAAGTCAGCCCCAGCATTTT
clone_size: few; d_call: TRBD2; j_call: TRBJ2-3; v_call: TRBV3-1; cdr3_aa: CASSHRTSGGGRDTQYF; cdr3_nt: TGTGCCAGCAGCCATAGGACTAGCGGGGGGGGACGAGATACGCAGTATTTT
clone_size: NA; d_call: NA; j_call: TRBJ1-1; v_call: TRBV29-1; cdr3_aa: CSVRGTHTEAFF; cdr3_nt: TGCAGCGTCCGGGGCACACACACTGAAGCTTTCTTT
clone_size: few; d_call: NA; j_call: TRBJ2-3; v_call: TRBV6-2/TRBV6-3; cdr3_aa: CASSYVAGATDTQYF; cdr3_nt: TGTGCCAGCAGTTACGTCGCAGGGGCCACAGATACGCAGTATTTT
clone_size: NA; d_call: NA; j_call: TRBJ2-1; v_call: TRBV3-1; cdr3_aa: CASSQGAAEQFF; cdr3_nt: TGTGCCAGCAGCCAAGGAGCGGCTGAGCAGTTCTTC
clone_size: NA; d_call: NA; j_call: TRBJ2-7; v_call: TRBV6-1; cdr3_aa: CASYARTAGEQYF; cdr3_nt: TGTGCCAGCTACGCCCGGACCGCTGGGGAGCAGTACTTC
clone_size: NA; d_call: NA; j_call: TRBJ1-3; v_call: TRBV7-9; cdr3_aa: CASSLGGRSGNTIYF; cdr3_nt: TGTGCCAGCAGCTTAGGAGGCAGGTCTGGAAACACCATATATTTT
clone_size: few; d_call: NA; j_call: TRBJ1-1; v_call: TRBV7-9; cdr3_aa: CASSSPAVSPNTEAFF; cdr3_nt: TGTGCCAGCAGCTCCCCCGCGGTGAGCCCGAACACTGAAGCTTTCTTT
clone_size: NA; d_call: TRBD1; j_call: TRBJ1-1; v_call: TRBV11-1; cdr3_aa: CASRRQGLVTEAFF; cdr3_nt: TGTGCCAGCAGACGACAGGGTTTGGTTACTGAAGCTTTCTTT
clone_size: few; d_call: NA; j_call: TRBJ1-2; v_call: TRBV6-5; cdr3_aa: CASSYGDQPHYGYTF; cdr3_nt: TGTGCCAGCAGTTACGGGGACCAACCCCACTATGGCTACACCTTC
clone_size: few; d_call: NA; j_call: TRBJ2-3; v_call: TRBV28; cdr3_aa: CASSFLSEADTQYF; cdr3_nt: TGTGCCAGCAGTTTCCTAAGTGAAGCAGATACGCAGTATTTT
clone_size: few; d_call: TRBD2; j_call: TRBJ2-1; v_call: TRBV29-1; cdr3_aa: CSVVNSGLYNEQFF; cdr3_nt: TGCAGCGTTGTAAATAGCGGGTTATACAATGAGCAGTTCTTC
clone_size: NA; d_call: TRBD1; j_call: TRBJ1-1; v_call: TRBV6-5; cdr3_aa: CASSYSADRPFF; cdr3_nt: TGTGCCAGCAGTTACTCGGCGGACAGGCCTTTCTTT
clone_size: NA; d_call: NA; j_call: TRBJ2-5; v_call: TRBV6-5; cdr3_aa: CASSYSQHGYQETQYF; cdr3_nt: TGTGCCAGCAGTTACAGTCAACATGGGTACCAAGAGACCCAGTACTTC
clone_size: many; d_call: NA; j_call: TRBJ1-6; v_call: TRBV5-1; cdr3_aa: CASSLGVSNSPLHF; cdr3_nt: TGCGCCAGCAGCTTGGGTGTCTCGAATTCACCCCTCCACTTT
clone_size: many; d_call: TRBD2; j_call: TRBJ2-7; v_call: TRBV15; cdr3_aa: CATSRSGGPYEQYF; cdr3_nt: TGTGCCACCAGCCGTAGCGGGGGTCCCTACGAGCAGTACTTC
clone_size: NA; d_call: NA; j_call: TRBJ2-2; v_call: TRBV7-2; cdr3_aa: CASSFYLRLGAGELFF; cdr3_nt: TGTGCCAGCAGCTTCTACCTGAGGTTAGGTGCCGGGGAGCTGTTTTTT
clone_size: NA; d_call: NA; j_call: TRBJ1-3; v_call: TRBV4-3; cdr3_aa: CASSQHYSSGNTIYF; cdr3_nt: TGCGCCAGCAGCCAACACTATAGCTCTGGAAACACCATATATTTT
clone_size: NA; d_call: NA; j_call: TRBJ1-2; v_call: TRBV30; cdr3_aa: CAWSVGDGYTF; cdr3_nt: TGTGCCTGGAGTGTTGGGGACGGCTACACCTTC
clone_size: few; d_call: TRBD2; j_call: TRBJ2-1; v_call: TRBV5-6; cdr3_aa: CASSLGLAGGLNEQFF; cdr3_nt: TGTGCCAGCAGCCTTGGACTAGCGGGGGGGCTGAATGAGCAGTTCTTC
clone_size: NA; d_call: NA; j_call: TRBJ1-1; v_call: TRBV7-2; cdr3_aa: CASSFGGPNTEAFF; cdr3_nt: TGTGCCAGCAGCTTCGGGGGGCCGAACACTGAAGCTTTCTTT
clone_size: NA; d_call: TRBD1; j_call: TRBJ2-3; v_call: TRBV7-9; cdr3_aa: CASSPGQGAKDTQYF; cdr3_nt: TGTGCCAGCAGCCCAGGACAGGGGGCTAAAGATACGCAGTATTTT
clone_size: NA; d_call: TRBD1; j_call: TRBJ2-1; v_call: TRBV4-1; cdr3_aa: CASSRTDRGLANELFF; cdr3_nt: TGCGCCAGCAGCCGAACGGACAGGGGACTCGCCAATGAGCTGTTCTTC
clone_size: few; d_call: TRBD1; j_call: TRBJ1-2; v_call: TRBV15; cdr3_aa: CATSRDAGGNYGYTF; cdr3_nt: TGTGCCACCAGCAGAGATGCAGGGGGCAACTATGGCTACACCTTC
clone_size: NA; d_call: NA; j_call: TRBJ1-1; v_call: TRBV6-1; cdr3_aa: CASSWADTEAFF; cdr3_nt: TGTGCCAGCAGCTGGGCAGACACTGAAGCTTTCTTT
clone_size: few; d_call: NA; j_call: TRBJ2-1; v_call: TRBV10-3; cdr3_aa: CAISDRSGNEQFF; cdr3_nt: TGTGCCATCAGTGATAGGTCAGGTAATGAGCAGTTCTTC
clone_size: few; d_call: TRBD1; j_call: TRBJ1-2; v_call: TRBV6-6; cdr3_aa: CASIFDRDYGYTF; cdr3_nt: TGTGCCAGCATCTTCGACAGGGACTACGGCTACACCTTC
clone_size: few; d_call: NA; j_call: TRBJ2-5; v_call: TRBV2; cdr3_aa: CASSGRLTGVQETQYF; cdr3_nt: TGTGCCAGCAGTGGGCGTTTGACTGGCGTCCAAGAGACCCAGTACTTC
clone_size: NA; d_call: NA; j_call: TRBJ1-5; v_call: TRBV4-3; cdr3_aa: CASSQDGQGRQPQHF; cdr3_nt: TGCGCCAGCAGCCAAGATGGCCAGGGGAGGCAGCCCCAGCATTTT
clone_size: NA; d_call: NA; j_call: TRBJ1-4; v_call: TRBV5-4; cdr3_aa: CASSFPGSEKLFF; cdr3_nt: TGTGCCAGCAGCTTTCCAGGGAGCGAAAAACTGTTTTTT
clone_size: NA; d_call: NA; j_call: TRBJ1-3; v_call: TRBV4-3; cdr3_aa: CASSQDPANSGNTIYF; cdr3_nt: TGCGCCAGCAGCCAAGATCCCGCAAACTCTGGAAACACCATATATTTT
clone_size: NA; d_call: NA; j_call: TRBJ2-5; v_call: TRBV7-9; cdr3_aa: CASSLWGEETQYF; cdr3_nt: TGTGCCAGCAGCTTGTGGGGGGAAGAGACCCAGTACTTC
clone_size: NA; d_call: NA; j_call: TRBJ2-5; v_call: TRBV6-2/TRBV6-3; cdr3_aa: CASSYWTAAQYF; cdr3_nt: TGTGCCAGCAGTTACTGGACCGCGGCCCAGTACTTC
clone_size: few; d_call: NA; j_call: TRBJ2-3; v_call: TRBV4-3; cdr3_aa: CASSPLLGTFDTDTQYF; cdr3_nt: TGCGCCAGCAGCCCCCTGCTGGGGACGTTTGATACGGATACGCAGTATTTT
clone_size: few; d_call: TRBD2; j_call: TRBJ2-1; v_call: TRBV14; cdr3_aa: CASSQEAGGYNEQFF; cdr3_nt: TGTGCCAGCAGCCAAGAGGCGGGGGGTTACAATGAGCAGTTCTTC